This T cell receptor beta chain originates from a study of T-cell reconstitution after alpha-beta-depleted transplantation in children (dated by TCRdb to about 2016). In the study overall: Using TCR repertoire profiling, the study followed T-cell immune reconstitution in a quantitative way in children after TCRalphabeta/CD19-depleted allogeneic hematopoietic cell transplantation.

Preparation of the library involved PCR. The listed sequencing device is Illumina HiSeq 2500. TCR libraries were prepared with molecular barcoding, using unique molecular identifiers to normalize TCRbeta repertoire quantification. The public reads were reprocessed in TCRdb via fastp at Q25 and MiXCR, keeping in-frame beta chains. Identical CDR3 proteins give one entry, which carries the most common genes and DNA. This sample has roughly 100,000 distinct CDR3 sequences in its table, and approximately 8.4% of those were observed once. 5.5% to 7% of the sample rests with the top ten. Trimming removed 4 bases from V and 1 base from J, leaving 8 bases between the germline ends. Measured from the cysteine to the phenylalanine, the CDR3 is 14 residues long. Of the read, only the CDR3 DNA is kept; its 42 bases are in frame from base 1. This clonotype was recorded many times. Its antigen specificity is not known. Base quality data are lacking; no much larger clone is found one base away.

The sequencing used PBMCs from the stem cell graft donor, collected from the stem cell graft. In this chain, TRBV12-3 or TRBV12-4 is recombined with TRBJ2-1; the D gene remains uncertain. The sequence was obtained from a human donor who donated a stem cell graft to a child with congenital amegakaryocytic thrombocytopenia. The CDR3 amino acid sequence is: CASSSWQSYNEQFF. At the DNA level, the sequence is TGTGCCAGCAGTTCGTGGCAGTCCTACAATGAGCAGTTCTTC.